Below, 10 T cell receptor beta chains from the same sample are listed, as sequenced in a study of T cells in pancreatic ductal adenocarcinoma. Some clones are missing from TCRdb's copy, which holds only in-frame ones; the method was immunoSEQ multiplex PCR. In the table there are more than 85,000 clones, about 95% of which are singletons. Surgery without prior neoadjuvant therapy was the treatment of the selected pancreatic ductal adenocarcinoma patients. The sequenced material came from PBMCs. The source of these receptors is a human donor with pancreatic ductal adenocarcinoma.

This sequence joins TRBV9 and TRBJ2-3; a possible D gene is TRBD1 (7 bases). CDR1 is SGDLS, CDR2 YYNGEE, per germline. V was pared by 0 bases and J by 4 bases, with 15 bases between. CDR3 size: 16 residues. The CDR3: CASSVEVQGGADTQYF. The CDR3 nucleotides are TGTGCCAGCAGCGTAGAAGTCCAGGGGGGAGCAGATACGCAGTATTTT. Variable domain in full (rest from reference TRBV9 and TRBJ2-3): DSGVTQTPKHLITATGQRVTLRCSPRSGDLSVYWYQQSLDQGLQFLIQYYNGEERAKGNILERFSAQQFPDLHSELNLSSLELGDSALYFCASSVEVQGGADTQYFGPGTRLTVL.

The chain combines TRBV28 with TRBJ2-7, with 7 bases that match TRBD2. The CDR3 is 12 amino acids. Germline CDR1 and CDR2: MDHEN and SYDVKM. With V trimmed by 4 bases and J by 9 bases, 6 bases remained unmatched. The CDR3 reads CASSSTPGGQYF. In DNA form, the CDR3 reads TGTGCCAGCAGTTCAACTCCGGGAGGGCAGTACTTC. Looking up the rest from reference TRBV28 and TRBJ2-7 gives the full variable domain: DVKVTQSSRYLVKRTGEKVFLECVQDMDHENMFWYRQDPGLGLRLIYFSYDVKMKEKGDIPEGYSVSREKKERFSLILESASTNQTSMYLCASSSTPGGQYFGPGTRLTVT.

The gene calls are TRBV6-1 and TRBJ2-7; tentative D call: TRBD1 (6 bases). Germline V CDR1 and CDR2: MNHNS, SASEGT. Trimming took 1 base from V and 4 from J, leaving 11 bases between them. The CDR3 covers 14 residues. This CDR3 is CASSEGQERYEQYF. For the CDR3, the DNA is TGTGCCAGCAGTGAAGGACAGGAGAGATACGAGCAGTACTTC.

The V and J genes are TRBV5-1 and TRBJ2-5, with 7 bases lining up with TRBD2. Germline assignment: CDR1 SGHRS and CDR2 YFSETQ. Trimming cost V 5 bases and J 2 bases; bases outside gene matches: 6. The CDR3 has 14 amino acids. In DNA, the CDR3 is TGCGCCAGCAGGCTGGGACTACAACAAGAGACCCAGTACTTC. This translates into CASRLGLQQETQYF.

The chain carries TRBV9 and TRBJ2-5; 12 bases agree with TRBD2. CDR3 length equals 16 residues. The germline V gene encodes CDR1 SGDLS and CDR2 YYNGEE. V gave up 5 bases and J gave up 2 bases; unmatched junction bases: 7. The DNA of the CDR3 is TGTGCCAGCAGTCACACTAGCGGGAGGTCTCAAGAGACCCAGTACTTC. It encodes CASSHTSGRSQETQYF.

The J gene is TRBJ1-1, the V gene TRBV19; the D gene is possibly TRBD1 (6 bases). The CDR3 is made up of 11 amino acids. Germline-derived CDR1 and CDR2 are LNHDA and SQIVND (reference sequence). V was trimmed by 8 bases and J by 10 bases, leaving 14 bases between them. DNA of the CDR3: TGTGCCAGTGGGCAGGGGCCCGGAGCTTTCTTT. Protein sequence: CASGQGPGAFF.

This clone has only one observation. The V and J genes are TRBV28 and TRBJ2-7; 9 bases map to TRBD2. V lost 4 bases to trimming and J lost 3 bases; unmatched junction nucleotides: 16. The CDR3 extends over 18 amino acids. Germline assignment: CDR1 MDHEN and CDR2 SYDVKM. The CDR3 reads CASSSNRPGLAGFYEQYF. DNA for the CDR3: TGTGCCAGCAGTTCGAATCGGCCCGGCCTAGCGGGATTCTACGAGCAGTACTTC.

The chain couples TRBV19 to TRBJ1-5; 8 positions agree with TRBD1. This CDR3 has 14 amino acids. V was clipped by 5 bases and J by 5 bases; unmatched bases: 5. Germline V CDR1 and CDR2: LNHDA, SQIVND (reference sequence). CDR3 in DNA: TGTGCCAGTAGTGACAGGGGCCGGGATCAGCCCCAGCATTTT. Protein: CASSDRGRDQPQHF.

This chain connects TRBV30 to TRBJ2-3; weak D call: TRBD2 (5 bases). Per the germline V gene, CDR1 is GTSNPN and CDR2 is SVGIG (reference sequence). The CDR3 has 12 residues. Trimming took off 1 base at V and 6 bases at J, with 8 bases between the two ends. The DNA of the CDR3 is TGTGCCTGGAGTGCAGTAGCGGATACGCAGTATTTT. Translating it yields CAWSAVADTQYF.

The rearrangement links TRBV29-1 to TRBJ2-1, with 12 bases matching TRBD2. CDR3 size: 13 residues. V lost 5 bases and J lost 16; bases outside the gene matches: 12. CDR1 is SQVTM and CDR2 is ANQGSEA in the germline V gene. The CDR3: CSVRSRLAGVAFF. The CDR3 region has the DNA TGCAGCGTTCGTAGTAGACTAGCGGGAGTCGCCTTCTTC.